Following are 9 T cell receptor beta chains from one sample sequenced in a study of T cell repertoires in cytomegalovirus infection. A single record per CDR3 protein comes from TCRdb applying MiXCR to the reads. Seen here are around 70,000 distinct CDR3 sequences, 4% observed once, and the top ten hold around a fifth. The specimen sequenced was PBMCs. The source is a human donor in good health (CMV status not recorded). Some clones in this sample may be carry-over from other donors' samples.

This clonotype occurred many times. V and J are TRBV6-2 or TRBV6-3 and TRBJ2-1; 7 bases map to TRBD2. The J segment lost 0 bases and the V segment lost 4 bases, leaving 6 bases of the junction unmatched. This CDR3 region has 16 residues. CDR1 and CDR2 (germline): MNHEY, SVGEGT. CDR3 in amino acids: CASSSSGRSSYNEQFF. The CDR3 coding sequence is TGTGCCAGCAGTTCGTCCGGGAGGTCCTCCTACAATGAGCAGTTCTTC.

This clonotype was counted at least ten times. This chain connects TRBV20-1 to TRBJ1-1, with D maybe TRBD1 (6 bases). Deletions cut 0 bases from V and 3 bases from J, with 14 bases between. CDR1 and CDR2 (germline): DFQATT, SNEGSKA (reference sequence). The CDR3 runs 15 residues. The CDR3 coding sequence is TGCAGTGCTAGAGACGGACAGCCCAGGGACACTGAAGCTTTCTTT. This gives the protein CSARDGQPRDTEAFF.

At least ten counts were recorded for this clonotype. This rearrangement joins TRBV2 to TRBJ1-5; the D gene is possibly TRBD1 (6 bases). Germline CDR1 and CDR2: SNHLY and FYNNEI. Trimming took 3 bases from V and 7 from J, leaving 16 bases between them. This CDR3 has 15 amino acids. The CDR3 loop reads CASSDSDRTYQPQHF. CDR3 in DNA: TGTGCCAGCAGTGATAGTGACAGGACGTACCAGCCCCAGCATTTT.

This clonotype was recorded many times. The chain carries TRBV28 and TRBJ1-1, with D possibly being TRBD1 (5 bases). The V gene lost 6 bases and the J gene lost 8 bases, with 16 bases spanning the gap. Per the germline V gene, CDR1 is MDHEN and CDR2 is SYDVKM. The CDR3 runs to 13 residues. The CDR3 bases are TGTGCCAGCAGGGAAACAGGTTTTTCCGAAGCTTTCTTT. Its translation is CASRETGFSEAFF.

As regards this clonotype: Being one base from a much bigger clone, this may be a read error. CDR3 in DNA: TGTGCCAGCAGCTTAGTCATGGGATCCCCCCACTTT. The encoded protein is CASSLVMGSPHF. This chain uses TRBV7-2 with TRBJ1-6; no firm D call. The V end was cut by 1 base, the J end by 18 bases, with 13 bases between. Germline V gene sequence: CDR1 SGHTA, CDR2 FQGNSA. This CDR3 has 12 amino acids.

This clonotype was recorded at least ten times. The chain combines TRBV7-9 with TRBJ2-1; 8 positions agree with TRBD1. CDR1 is SEHNR and CDR2 is FQNEAQ in the germline V gene (reference sequence). Germline trimming cut 5 bases from V and 2 bases from J; bases unmatched to any gene: 11. The CDR3 is 17 residues long. CDR3 bases: TGTGCCAGCAGCCCAAAAGGACAGGGACCCACCTACAATGAGCAGTTCTTC. As protein: CASSPKGQGPTYNEQFF.

A remark on this clonotype: This may be a read error, as it is one base from a much larger clone. The chain links TRBV7-2 to TRBJ2-5, with D tentatively TRBD1 (6 bases). Germline V lookup: CDR1 SGHTA, CDR2 FQGNSA. Trimming pared 11 bases from V and 3 bases from J, leaving 16 bases between. The CDR3 has 13 amino acids. CDR3 residues: CACGLDREETQYF. The CDR3 DNA follows: TGTGCCTGCGGGTTGGACAGAGAAGAGACCCAGTACTTC. The whole variable domain, filled in from reference TRBV7-2 and TRBJ2-5, reads GAGVSQSPSNKVTEKGKDVELRCDPISGHTALYWYRQSLGQGLEFLIYFQGNSAPDKSGLPSDRFSAERTGGSVSTLTIQRTQQEDSAVYLCACGLDREETQYFGPGTRLLVL.

The CDR3 reads CSARRTAMNTEAFF. The CDR3 DNA reads as TGCAGTGCTAGAAGGACAGCCATGAACACTGAAGCTTTCTTT. J is TRBJ1-1 and V is TRBV20-1; D possibly corresponds to TRBD1 (6 bases). The CDR3 contains 14 residues. Trimming removed 2 bases from V and 0 bases from J, with 10 bases in between. CDR1 and CDR2 from the germline V gene are DFQATT and SNEGSKA (reference sequence).

This clonotype occurred many times. The chain combines TRBV7-2 with TRBJ2-1; the D gene is possibly TRBD1 (5 bases). The ends were cut back, 3 bases at V and 2 bases at J, with 14 bases in the middle. CDR3 length: 16 amino acids. Germline CDR1 and CDR2: SGHTA and FQGNSA. For the CDR3, the DNA is TGTGCCAGCAGCTTGGCAGGGTTGAGAACCTACAATGAGCAGTTCTTC. It is translated as CASSLAGLRTYNEQFF.